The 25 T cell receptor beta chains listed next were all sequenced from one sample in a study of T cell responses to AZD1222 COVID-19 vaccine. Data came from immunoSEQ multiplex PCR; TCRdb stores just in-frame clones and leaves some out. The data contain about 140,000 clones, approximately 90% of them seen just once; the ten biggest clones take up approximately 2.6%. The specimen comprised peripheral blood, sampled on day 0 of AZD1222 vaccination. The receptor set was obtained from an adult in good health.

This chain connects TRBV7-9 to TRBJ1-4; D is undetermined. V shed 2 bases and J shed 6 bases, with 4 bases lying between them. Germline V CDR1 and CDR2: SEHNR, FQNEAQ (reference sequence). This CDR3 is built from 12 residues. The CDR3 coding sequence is TGTGCCAGCAGCTTAAGTGATGAAAAACTGTTTTTT. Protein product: CASSLSDEKLFF.

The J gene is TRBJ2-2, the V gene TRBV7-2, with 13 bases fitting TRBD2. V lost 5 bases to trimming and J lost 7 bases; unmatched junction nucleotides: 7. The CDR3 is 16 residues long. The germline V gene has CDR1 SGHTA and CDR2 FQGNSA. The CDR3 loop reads CASSPMTSGGIGELFF. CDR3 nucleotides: TGTGCCAGCAGCCCGATGACTAGCGGGGGGATCGGGGAGCTGTTTTTT.

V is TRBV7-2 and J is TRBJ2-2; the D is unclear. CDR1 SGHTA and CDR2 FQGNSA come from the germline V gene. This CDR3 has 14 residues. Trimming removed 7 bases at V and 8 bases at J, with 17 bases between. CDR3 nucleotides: TGTGCCAGCAAAAAGGAAGCGTCCCAGGGGGAGCTGTTTTTT. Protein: CASKKEASQGELFF. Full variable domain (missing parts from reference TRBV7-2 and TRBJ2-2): GAGVSQSPSNKVTEKGKDVELRCDPISGHTALYWYRQSLGQGLEFLIYFQGNSAPDKSGLPSDRFSAERTGGSVSTLTIQRTQQEDSAVYLCASKKEASQGELFFGEGSRLTVL.

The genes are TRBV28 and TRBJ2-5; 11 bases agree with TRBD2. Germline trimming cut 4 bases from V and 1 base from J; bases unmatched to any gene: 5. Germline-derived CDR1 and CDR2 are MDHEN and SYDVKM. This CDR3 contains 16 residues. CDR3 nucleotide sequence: TGTGCCAGCAGTTCTCCGCTAGCGGGGGGCCAAGAGACCCAGTACTTC. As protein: CASSSPLAGGQETQYF.

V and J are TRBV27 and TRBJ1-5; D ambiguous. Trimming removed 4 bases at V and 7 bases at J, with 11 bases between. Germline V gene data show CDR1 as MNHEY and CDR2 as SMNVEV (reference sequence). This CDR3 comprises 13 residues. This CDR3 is CASSSRDGQPQHF. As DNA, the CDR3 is TGTGCCAGCAGTTCTAGGGATGGCCAGCCCCAGCATTTT.

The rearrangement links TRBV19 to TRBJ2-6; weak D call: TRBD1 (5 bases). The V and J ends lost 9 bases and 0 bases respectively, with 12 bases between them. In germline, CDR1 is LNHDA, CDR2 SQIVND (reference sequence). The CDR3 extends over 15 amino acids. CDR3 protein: CARRQNPSGANVLTF. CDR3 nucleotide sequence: TGTGCCAGGAGACAGAACCCCTCTGGGGCCAACGTCCTGACTTTC.

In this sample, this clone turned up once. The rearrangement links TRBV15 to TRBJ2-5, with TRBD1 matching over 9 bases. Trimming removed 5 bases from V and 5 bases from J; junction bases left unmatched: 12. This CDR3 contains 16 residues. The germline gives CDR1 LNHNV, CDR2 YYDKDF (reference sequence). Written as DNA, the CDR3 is TGTGCCACCAGCGGATCCCCGGGACAGGGATCCGAGACCCAGTACTTC. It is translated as CATSGSPGQGSETQYF. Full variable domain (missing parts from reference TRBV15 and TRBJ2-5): DAMVIQNPRYQVTQFGKPVTLSCSQTLNHNVMYWYQQKSSQAPKLLFHYYDKDFNNEADTPDNFQSRRPNTSFCFLDIRSPGLGDTAMYLCATSGSPGQGSETQYFGPGTRLLVL.

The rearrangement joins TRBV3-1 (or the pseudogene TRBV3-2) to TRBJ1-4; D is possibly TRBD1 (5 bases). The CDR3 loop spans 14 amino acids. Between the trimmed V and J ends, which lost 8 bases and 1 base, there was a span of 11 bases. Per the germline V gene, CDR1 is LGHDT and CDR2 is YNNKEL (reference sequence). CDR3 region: CASAGGKTNEKLFF. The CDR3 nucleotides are TGTGCCAGCGCGGGGGGGAAAACTAATGAAAAACTGTTTTTT.

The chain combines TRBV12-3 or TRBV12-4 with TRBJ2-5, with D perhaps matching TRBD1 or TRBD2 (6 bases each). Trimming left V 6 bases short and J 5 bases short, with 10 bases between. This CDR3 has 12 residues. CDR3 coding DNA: TGTGCCAGCAGATTCGGGGGCGAGACCCAGTACTTC. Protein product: CASRFGGETQYF.

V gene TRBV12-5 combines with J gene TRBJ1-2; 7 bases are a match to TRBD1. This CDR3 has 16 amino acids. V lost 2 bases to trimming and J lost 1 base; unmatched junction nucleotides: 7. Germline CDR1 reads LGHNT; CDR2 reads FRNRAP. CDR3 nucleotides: TGTGCTAGTGGTTTGACGCCAGGGGGGAATAACTATGGCTACACCTTC. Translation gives CASGLTPGGNNYGYTF. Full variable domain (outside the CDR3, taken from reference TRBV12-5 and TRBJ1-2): DARVTQTPRHKVTEMGQEVTMRCQPILGHNTVFWYRQTMMQGLELLAYFRNRAPLDDSGMPKDRFSAEMPDATLATLKIQPSEPRDSAVYFCASGLTPGGNNYGYTFGSGTRLTVV.

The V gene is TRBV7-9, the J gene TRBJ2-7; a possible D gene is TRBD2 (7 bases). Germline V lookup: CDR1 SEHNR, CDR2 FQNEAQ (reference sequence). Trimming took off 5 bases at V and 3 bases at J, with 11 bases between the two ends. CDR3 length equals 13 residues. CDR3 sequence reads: CASSGGGNYEQYF. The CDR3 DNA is TGTGCCAGCAGCGGCGGGGGCAACTACGAGCAGTACTTC.

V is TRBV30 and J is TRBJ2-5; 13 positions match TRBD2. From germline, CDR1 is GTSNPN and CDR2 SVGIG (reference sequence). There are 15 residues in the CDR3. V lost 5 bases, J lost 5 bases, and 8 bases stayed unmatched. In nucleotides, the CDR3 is TGTGCCTGGGATGGGACTAGCGGGATATATGAGACCCAGTACTTC. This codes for CAWDGTSGIYETQYF.

The CDR3 spells CASSLSVETAFYGYTF. For the CDR3, the DNA is TGTGCCAGCAGTTTATCTGTCGAGACAGCTTTCTATGGCTACACCTTC. The chain links TRBV28 to TRBJ1-2; D possibly corresponds to TRBD1 (5 bases). From germline, CDR1 is MDHEN and CDR2 SYDVKM. With 1 base removed from V and 4 bases from J, the gap between germline ends came to 16 bases. CDR3 length equals 16 residues.

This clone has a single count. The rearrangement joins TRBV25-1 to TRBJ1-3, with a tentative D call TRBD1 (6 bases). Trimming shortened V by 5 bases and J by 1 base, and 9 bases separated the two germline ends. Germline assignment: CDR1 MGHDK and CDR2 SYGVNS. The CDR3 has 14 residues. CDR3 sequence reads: CASSTGFSGNTIYF. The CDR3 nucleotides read TGTGCCAGCAGTACAGGGTTTTCTGGAAACACCATATATTTT.

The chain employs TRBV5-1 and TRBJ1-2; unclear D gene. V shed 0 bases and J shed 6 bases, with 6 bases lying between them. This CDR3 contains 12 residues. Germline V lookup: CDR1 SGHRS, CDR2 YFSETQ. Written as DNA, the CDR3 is TGCGCCAGCAGCTTGGGTGGAAATGGCTACACCTTC. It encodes CASSLGGNGYTF.

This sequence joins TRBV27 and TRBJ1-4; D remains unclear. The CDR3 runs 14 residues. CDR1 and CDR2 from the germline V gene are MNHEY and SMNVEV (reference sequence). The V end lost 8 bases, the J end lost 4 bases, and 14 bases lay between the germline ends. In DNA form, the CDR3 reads TGTGCCAGCTTCCAAGGACGGGTTAATGAAAAACTGTTTTTT. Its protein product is CASFQGRVNEKLFF.

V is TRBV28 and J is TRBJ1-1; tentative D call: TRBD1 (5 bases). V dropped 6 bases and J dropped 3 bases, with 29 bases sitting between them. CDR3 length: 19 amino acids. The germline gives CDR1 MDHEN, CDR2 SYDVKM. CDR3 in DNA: TGTGCCAGCAGCACCCAGGGCCGGGGAACTTATTCAGTCGACACTGAAGCTTTCTTT. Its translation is CASSTQGRGTYSVDTEAFF.

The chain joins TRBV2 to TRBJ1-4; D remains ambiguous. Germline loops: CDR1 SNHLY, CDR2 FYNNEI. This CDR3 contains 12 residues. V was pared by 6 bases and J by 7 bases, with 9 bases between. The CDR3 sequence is CASSLESEKLFF. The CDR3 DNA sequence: TGTGCCAGCAGCCTCGAGAGTGAAAAACTGTTTTTT.

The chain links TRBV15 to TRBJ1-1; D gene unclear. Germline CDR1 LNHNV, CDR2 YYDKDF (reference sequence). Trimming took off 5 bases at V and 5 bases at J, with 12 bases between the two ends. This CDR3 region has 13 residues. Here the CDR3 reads CATSSRPGTEAFF. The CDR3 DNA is TGTGCCACCAGCTCGAGGCCGGGGACTGAAGCTTTCTTT.

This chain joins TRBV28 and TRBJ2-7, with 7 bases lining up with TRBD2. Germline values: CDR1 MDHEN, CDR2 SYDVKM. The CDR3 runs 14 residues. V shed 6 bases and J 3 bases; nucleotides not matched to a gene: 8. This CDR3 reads CASSDLGGIYEQYF. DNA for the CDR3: TGTGCCAGCAGCGACTTGGGGGGGATCTACGAGCAGTACTTC.

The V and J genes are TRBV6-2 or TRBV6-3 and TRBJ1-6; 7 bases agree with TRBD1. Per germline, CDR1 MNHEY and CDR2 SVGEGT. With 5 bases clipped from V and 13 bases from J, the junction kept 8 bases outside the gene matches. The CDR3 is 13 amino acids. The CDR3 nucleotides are TGTGCCAGCAGTCACGGACAGGACATCCCCCTCCACTTT. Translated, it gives CASSHGQDIPLHF.

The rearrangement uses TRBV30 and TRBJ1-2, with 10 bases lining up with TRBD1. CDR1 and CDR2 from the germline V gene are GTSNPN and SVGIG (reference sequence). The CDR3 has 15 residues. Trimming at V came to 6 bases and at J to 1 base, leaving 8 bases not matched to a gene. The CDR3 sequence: CACARQGARNYGYTF. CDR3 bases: TGTGCCTGTGCGAGACAGGGGGCGCGTAACTATGGCTACACCTTC.

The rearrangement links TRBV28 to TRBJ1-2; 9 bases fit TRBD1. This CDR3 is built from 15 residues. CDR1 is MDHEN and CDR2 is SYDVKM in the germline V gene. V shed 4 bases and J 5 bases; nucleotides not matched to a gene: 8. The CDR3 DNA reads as TGTGCCAGCAGTTCGGGACAGGGAGGAATATATGGCTACACCTTC. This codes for CASSSGQGGIYGYTF.

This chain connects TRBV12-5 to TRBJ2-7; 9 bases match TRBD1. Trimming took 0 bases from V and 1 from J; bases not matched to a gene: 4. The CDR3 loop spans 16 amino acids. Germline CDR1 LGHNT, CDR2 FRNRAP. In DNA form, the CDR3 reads TGTGCTAGTGGTTTGGTAAGGGGGACAGGGTCCTACGAGCAGTACTTC. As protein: CASGLVRGTGSYEQYF.

DNA of the CDR3: TGTGCCAGCAGCGTCTTGGGGAATCAGCCCCAGCATTTT. Protein product: CASSVLGNQPQHF. The chain joins TRBV9 to TRBJ1-5; D gene unclear. V gave up 2 bases and J gave up 4 bases, with 7 bases separating them. Germline CDR1 is SGDLS and CDR2 is YYNGEE. The CDR3 is 13 residues long.